A few counts support the clone carrying this T cell receptor (beta chain). Its antigen is currently unknown. The PCR ran on 60 Vbeta and 13 Jbeta primers. The repertoire was sequenced with immunoSEQ multiplex PCR; TCRdb's copy has only in-frame clones and lacks some. The data contain some 140,000 clones, over 65% of them singletons. These data belong to a study of cytomegalovirus exposure and HLA in healthy donors. Study conclusions and caveats: An analysis done earlier found most TCR beta V segments productive about 90% or about 30% of the time. Accounts indicate the classifier identified cytomegalovirus status with strong specificity and sensitivity.

CDR1 and CDR2 from the germline V gene are MNHEY and SVGAGI. There are 13 residues in the CDR3. Trimming left V 4 bases short and J 7 bases short, with 10 bases between. Sequenced material: PBMCs. The genes are TRBV6-5 and TRBJ1-4; the D is unclear. The TCR sequence derives from a man aged 30-40 years in good health and CMV-seronegative. In DNA, the CDR3 is TGTGCCAGCAGTTTGCGGGCCTTTGAAAAACTGTTTTTT. Its protein product is CASSLRAFEKLFF.